This T cell receptor beta chain was recovered during a study of control samples from healthy donors and cancer patients. This CDR3 region has 18 residues. Clones were read by immunoSEQ multiplex PCR, and TCRdb kept only the in-frame ones, dropping some. The sample gives 63,000 or so clones, nearly 85% of which show up once; approximately 30% is in the top ten. V gene TRBV21-1 combines with J gene TRBJ1-6; TRBD1 is taken as the D call from the table, unchecked against the DNA. TRBV21-1 is noted as a pseudogene. The receptor comes from a man aged 45 to 65 in good health. Sequences were obtained from blood. The CDR3 protein is CASSKPTGSRSYNSPLHF. CDR3 in DNA: TGTGCCAGCAGCAAACCGACAGGGTCAAGATCCTATAATTCACCCCTCCACTTT.